This section outlines one T cell receptor (beta chain) sequence together with its context. Its antigen has not been determined. No quality values exist for individual bases; no much larger clone is one base distant. CDR1 and CDR2, per the germline V gene, are MRHNA and SNTAGT. The cysteine opens and the phenylalanine closes a CDR3 of 14 amino acids. Just CDR3 DNA is preserved here, 42 bases in frame from base 1. V and J lose 6 bases and 6 bases, and a span of 14 bases separates them. The data were taken from a study of blood T cell repertoires in COVID-19 (dated by TCRdb to 2018 to 2020). Regarding the study in general: Samples from collaborators originated in the United States, Italy and Spain and spanned both the acute and convalescent phases of COVID-19. Nearly every sample came with metadata listing a de-identified subject ID, COVID-19 status, age in years and sex. Where HLA class I and class II types were available, the types were taken from metadata supplied by the sample provider, not from assay-based typing. The material from the prospective study consisted of cDNA or gDNA derived from T cells, B-cell-depleted T cells, or PBMCs. The samples were drawn from the first 160 participants of the ongoing ImmuneRACE study and from about 1,200 subjects provided by 6 global collaborators. The repertoires were released in a freely available public database meant as a resource for research on the immune response to SARS-CoV-2. Deeply sampled blood TCRbeta repertoires from subjects exposed to, actively infected with, or recovered from COVID-19 were included in the dataset. Points the paper makes about the study in general: How much clinical and demographic metadata was included differed by source and by participant, and the metadata was provided uncurated.

The immunoSEQ Assay, a bias-controlled multiplex PCR, was used to amplify TCRbeta CDR3 regions from genomic DNA. Per the source publication's procedure: The number of nucleated cells in each sample was estimated by amplification of reference gene primers within the assay. Sequence reads were collapsed and filtered to measure the absolute abundance of every unique TCRbeta CDR3 rearrangement. Productive Simpson clonality was computed per sample as the square root of Simpson's diversity index over productive rearrangements. Sourced from immuneACCESS, this table was stored by TCRdb with only in-frame sequences that have V and J called. A share of the clones is absent; for the studies checked, an unresolved V gene accounts for under half, and the remainder has no known explanation. V and J calls and clone size are given by that table; D and trimming were obtained from the DNA. The sample records over 100,000 clones, about 82% of which are singletons. The top ten constitute more than 15% of the sample.

Whole blood was collected in K2EDTA tubes by collaborating institutions according to the institutions' own protocols. For TCRbeta analysis, collaborators shipped samples in one of three forms: frozen whole blood, isolated PBMCs, or DNA extracted from either of those sample types. Input material: peripheral blood. The chain employs TRBV6-4 and TRBJ2-2; TRBD2 is possibly the D segment (6 matching bases). This receptor was identified in a man in his 60s with active or convalescent COVID-19. The DNA reads TGTGCCAGCAGCACCGGGACTCCTGCCGGGGAGCTGTTTTTT. It translates to CASSTGTPAGELFF.